The 8 T cell receptor beta chains below come from one sample, sequenced in a study of spatial heterogeneity in lung cancer. One entry per CDR3 protein results from TCRdb running MiXCR on the 5' RACE reads. In the table there are approximately 11,000 distinct CDR3 sequences, about 5% of which are singletons. These receptors have no identified antigens. Study outcomes and limitations: The number of expanded tumor alpha and beta chains correlated with mutation number.

The time point denotes: sample taken at primary tumor resection. This specimen consisted of lung tumor tissue, obtained at surgery. These receptors came from a male donor with early-stage non-small cell lung cancer.

This clonotype was detected ten times or more. The library was prepared for alpha chains; this beta chain is a stray read, so its frequency means little. V gene TRBV5-6 combines with J gene TRBJ1-2; D not resolved. The CDR3 runs 15 residues. In germline, CDR1 is SGHDT, CDR2 YYEEEE. Trimming pared 4 bases from V and 0 bases from J, leaving 13 bases between. CDR3 loop: CASSRSSDTNYGYTF. CDR3 DNA sequence: TGTGCCAGCAGCCGATCCAGCGACACTAACTATGGCTACACCTTC. Complete variable domain (other parts from reference TRBV5-6 and TRBJ1-2): DAGVTQSPTHLIKTRGQQVTLRCSPKSGHDTVSWYQQALGQGPQFIFQYYEEEERQRGNFPDRFSGHQFPNYSSELNVNALLLGDSALYLCASSRSSDTNYGYTFGSGTRLTVV.

In its sample, this clonotype was seen many times. This beta chain appears as a stray read in a library generated for alpha chains; its size is not informative. The chain combines TRBV24-1 with TRBJ1-5; D is undetermined. V lost 3 bases and J lost 2, with 13 bases in between. The CDR3 is 16 residues long. CDR1 and CDR2 (germline): KGHDR, SFDVKD. CDR3 nucleotides: TGTGCCACCAGTGATCACACTTCTAGGGGCAATCAGCCCCAGCATTTT. Its translation: CATSDHTSRGNQPQHF.

This clonotype was recorded at least ten times. This beta chain is a stray sequence in a library constructed for alpha chains; its clone size is not meaningful. In nucleotides, the CDR3 is TGCGCCAGCAGCCAAGATTTACAGGGGGCGCGTTCACCCCTCCACTTT. It is translated as CASSQDLQGARSPLHF. This sequence joins TRBV4-1 and TRBJ1-6, with TRBD1 identical over 9 bases. Germline V CDR1 and CDR2: MGHRA, YSYEKL. The CDR3 spans 16 residues. V shed 0 bases, J shed 9 bases, and the junction held 6 bases outside the gene matches.

By sample share, this clonotype is medium-sized. Because the library targeted alpha chains, this beta chain is an off-target read whose size means little. This chain uses TRBV6-1 with TRBJ2-7; 11 bases map to TRBD2. The CDR3 has 14 amino acids. The J segment lost 4 bases and the V segment lost 6 bases, leaving 5 bases of the junction unmatched. The germline V gene encodes CDR1 MNHNS and CDR2 SASEGT. The CDR3 DNA is TGTGCCAGCAGCAGACTAGCGGGGATATACGAGCAGTACTTC. Translation: CASSRLAGIYEQYF.

This clonotype is medium-sized within its sample. This beta chain is a stray sequence in a library constructed for alpha chains; its clone size is not meaningful. The chain is built from TRBV12-3 or TRBV12-4 and TRBJ2-1, with 9 bases aligning to TRBD2. Trimming at V came to 5 bases and at J to 0 bases, leaving 2 bases not matched to a gene. The CDR3 loop spans 15 amino acids. In nucleotides, the CDR3 is TGTGCCAGCAGTGTTAGCGGGAGCTCCTACAATGAGCAGTTCTTC. Amino acids: CASSVSGSSYNEQFF.

This clonotype is judged medium-sized. As an off-target read in a library built for alpha chains, this beta chain has a frequency of little significance. J is TRBJ1-2 and V is TRBV12-3 or TRBV12-4; D remains ambiguous. V was clipped by 2 bases and J by 6 bases, with 16 bases between them. The CDR3 spans 15 residues. The CDR3 here is CASSLPSMGKDGYTF. Here the CDR3 DNA reads TGTGCCAGCAGTTTACCTTCGATGGGGAAGGATGGCTACACCTTC.

To note about this clonotype: Being off target in a library aimed at alpha chains, this beta chain has a size of little meaning. The chain combines TRBV11-1 with TRBJ1-6; TRBD1 is a possible D gene (6 bases). Trimming left V 1 base short and J 9 bases short, with 13 bases between. The CDR3 has 15 residues. Germline V lookup: CDR1 SGHAT, CDR2 FQDESV (reference sequence). The CDR3 bases are TGTGCCAGCAGCTTAGGGCAGGGGTTTCGTTCACCCCTCCACTTT. This codes for CASSLGQGFRSPLHF.

By share of the sample, this clonotype is medium-sized. Because this beta chain is a stray read in a library intended to capture alpha chains, its abundance should not be given much weight. The CDR3 DNA follows: TGTGCCAGCAGTCGACAGGTTGGAAACACCATATATTTT. It is translated as CASSRQVGNTIYF. V is TRBV9 and J is TRBJ1-3, with D possibly being TRBD1 (6 bases). Trimming removed 5 bases from V and 3 bases from J, with 9 bases in between. This CDR3 has 13 residues. CDR1 SGDLS and CDR2 YYNGEE come from the germline V gene.